The 11 T cell receptor beta chains given below trace back to one sample, sequenced in a study of blood T cell repertoires in COVID-19. Clones were sequenced by immunoSEQ multiplex PCR, and TCRdb holds only the in-frame ones, with some missing. Of around 120,000 clones listed, less than 90% were seen once; the top ten hold approximately 2.5%. Sequencing was carried out using peripheral blood. These TCRs come from a man aged 25-45 years with acute or convalescent COVID-19.

The chain has TRBV6-4 and TRBJ2-5; TRBD2 matches 15 bases. Trimming removed 7 bases from V and 4 bases from J; junction bases left unmatched: 1. This CDR3 is 14 amino acids long. In germline, CDR1 is MRHNA, CDR2 SNTAGT. CDR3 sequence: CASMGLAGGETQYF. For the CDR3, the DNA is TGTGCCAGCATGGGACTAGCGGGAGGAGAGACCCAGTACTTC.

The chain joins TRBV2 to TRBJ1-5; maybe TRBD1 (6 bases). Trimming shortened V by 7 bases and J by 1 base, and 23 bases separated the two germline ends. This CDR3 has 18 residues. Germline V gene data show CDR1 as SNHLY and CDR2 as FYNNEI. CDR3 loop: CASTIRGFGTLSNQPQHF. The CDR3 nucleotides read TGTGCCAGCACAATAAGAGGGTTTGGGACACTGAGCAATCAGCCCCAGCATTTT. Full variable domain (outside the CDR3, taken from reference TRBV2 and TRBJ1-5): EPEVTQTPSHQVTQMGQEVILRCVPISNHLYFYWYRQILGQKVEFLVSFYNNEISEKSEIFDDQFSVERPDGSNFTLKIRSTKLEDSAMYFCASTIRGFGTLSNQPQHFGDGTRLSIL.

J is TRBJ1-1 and V is TRBV19; the D gene is possibly TRBD1 (5 bases). This CDR3 contains 12 residues. V was trimmed by 1 base and J by 5 bases, leaving 5 bases between them. Germline CDR1 is LNHDA and CDR2 is SQIVND (reference sequence). CDR3 region: CASSIGQTEAFF. The DNA of the CDR3 is TGTGCCAGTAGTATAGGACAGACTGAAGCTTTCTTT.

The CDR3 spells CASSLGPQPQHF. The CDR3, as DNA: TGTGCCAGCAGTTTAGGGCCTCAGCCCCAGCATTTT. The chain employs TRBV12-3 or TRBV12-4 and TRBJ1-5; no clear D gene. The CDR3 totals 12 residues. V lost 1 base to trimming and J lost 6 bases, with 4 bases between them.

The chain links TRBV2 to TRBJ1-2; D unclear. Germline CDR1 SNHLY, CDR2 FYNNEI. V lost 8 bases and J lost 4, with 20 bases in between. The CDR3 consists of 15 residues. CDR3 in DNA: TGTGCCAGCGAAGAGGCTCCGTCTATTACCTATGGCTACACCTTC. Its protein is CASEEAPSITYGYTF.

The chain recombines TRBV12-5 with TRBJ2-3; D is uncertain. Germline CDR1 is LGHNT and CDR2 is FRNRAP. The CDR3 length is 12 residues. V lost 3 bases and J 6 bases, leaving 7 bases between the germline ends. The chain's CDR3 is CASGFLGDTQYF. The CDR3 region has the DNA TGTGCTAGTGGTTTTCTCGGGGATACGCAGTATTTT.

V and J are TRBV2 and TRBJ2-4; D gene uncertain. Trimming left V 6 bases short and J 0 bases short, with 3 bases between. This CDR3 spans 12 amino acids. Germline CDR1 and CDR2: SNHLY and FYNNEI. DNA of the CDR3: TGTGCCAGCAGCTTAGCCAAAAACATTCAGTACTTC. This translates into CASSLAKNIQYF. The full variable domain, its missing parts supplied by reference TRBV2 and TRBJ2-4, is EPEVTQTPSHQVTQMGQEVILRCVPISNHLYFYWYRQILGQKVEFLVSFYNNEISEKSEIFDDQFSVERPDGSNFTLKIRSTKLEDSAMYFCASSLAKNIQYFGAGTRLSVL.

The chain has TRBV15 and TRBJ1-3, with a possible D match to TRBD1 (6 bases). The CDR3 consists of 16 residues. Germline V gives CDR1 LNHNV, CDR2 YYDKDF (reference sequence). Trimming stripped 2 bases from V and 0 bases from J, with 11 bases between. This chain's CDR3 is CATSRKGQYSGNTIYF. The DNA for the CDR3 is TGTGCCACCAGCAGAAAAGGACAGTACTCTGGAAACACCATATATTTT.

This clone showed up just once. V usage is TRBV2 and J usage is TRBJ1-2; possible D gene TRBD1, 6 bases. Per the germline V gene, CDR1 is SNHLY and CDR2 is FYNNEI. Between the trimmed V and J ends, which lost 5 bases and 4 bases, there was a span of 11 bases. The CDR3 totals 13 residues. CDR3 amino acids: CASSYRAPYGYTF. In DNA form, the CDR3 reads TGTGCCAGCAGTTACAGGGCTCCCTATGGCTACACCTTC.

In regard to this clone: In the same sample, other DNA sequences code for this CDR3. The chain uses TRBV6-2 or TRBV6-3 and TRBJ2-1; D is ambiguous. CDR3 length: 12 residues. CDR1 is MNHEY, CDR2 SVGEGT, per germline. V dropped 2 bases and J dropped 6 bases, with 5 bases sitting between them. CDR3 amino acids: CASSYPGNEQFF. Here the CDR3 DNA reads TGTGCCAGCAGTTACCCGGGCAATGAGCAGTTCTTC.

V and J are TRBV15 and TRBJ2-7; 9 bases agree with TRBD1. The V and J ends lost 6 bases and 5 bases, in that order; junction bases with no gene match: 5. In germline, CDR1 is LNHNV, CDR2 YYDKDF (reference sequence). This CDR3 has 13 amino acids. CDR3 DNA sequence: TGTGCCACCAGAACAGGGGGCAAAGACGAGCAGTACGTC. It codes for CATRTGGKDEQYV.